This T cell receptor beta chain was identified in a study of regulatory T cells in long-lasting Graves disease. Overall study: Persistent Graves' disease denoted over 5 years of antithyroid drugs plus positive TSH receptor antibodies.

V lost 4 bases and J lost 6, with 27 bases in between. The length of the CDR3 is 17 residues. Germline CDR1 is SQVTM and CDR2 is ANQGSEA. Regarding this clonotype: Its antigen is unidentified.

Study-wide findings and caveats: The study found TRBV28, TRBJ1-2 and TRBJ2-5 favored in persistent disease. New patients shared more than 750 public clonotypes, fewer than the roughly 2,500 shared by persistent patients.

Construction of TCR beta libraries relied on iRepertoire HTBI primers and on Arm-PCR targeting CDR3 regions. In the original analysis: Spanning all samples, the identified segments comprised some 62 TRBV and approximately 15 TRBJ. TCRdb reanalysed the multiplex PCR reads using MiXCR and keeps one entry per CDR3 protein. The V and J calls and clone size are TCRdb's, not the authors'. The sample lists approximately 500,000 distinct CDR3 sequences, around a fifth occurring once. Documented time point: persistent/refractory GD, antithyroid drugs over 5 years with positive TRAb. RNA extracted from PBMCs served as the sequencing template.

Sequenced here: peripheral blood mononuclear cells (PBMCs), sampled when the disease was refractory, from a patient treated with antithyroid drugs. The V call is TRBV29-1, the J call TRBJ1-2; D not resolved. The TCR comes from a female donor with Graves disease. The CDR3 bases are TGCAGCGTTGCAACAAGGTTGGGCTCTAGGAAGGACGATGGCTACACCTTC. Amino acids: CSVATRLGSRKDDGYTF.